This passage covers 29 T cell receptor beta chains from one sample sequenced in a study of sequential checkpoint blockade in melanoma. Treatment here: randomized to nivolumab then ipilimumab (arm A) or the reverse (arm B). Assay used: immunoSEQ multiplex PCR; TCRdb lists only in-frame clones, some missing. The sample lists roughly 18,000 clones; about 70% were seen once. The specimen was CD8+ T cells sorted from blood (inferred from file names), collected from a patient given nivolumab and ipilimumab in sequence. The receptors shown here come from a human donor with melanoma.

The V gene is TRBV9, the J gene TRBJ2-1; TRBD2 aligns across 7 bases. With 6 bases clipped from V and 5 bases from J, the junction kept 20 bases outside the gene matches. In germline, CDR1 is SGDLS, CDR2 YYNGEE. CDR3 size: 18 residues. The CDR3 DNA reads TGTGCCAGCACCCCACAGCCTGGGGCTAGCGGAGGGGACAATGAGCAGTTCTTC. It yields the protein CASTPQPGASGGDNEQFF.

V gene TRBV4-3 combines with J gene TRBJ2-7; 7 positions match TRBD1. With 4 bases clipped from V and 3 bases from J, the junction kept 6 bases outside the gene matches. This CDR3 has 14 amino acids. CDR1 is LGHNA, CDR2 YSLEER, per germline. CDR3 amino acids: CASSPLTGDYEQYF. Written as DNA, the CDR3 is TGCGCCAGCAGCCCTCTTACAGGGGACTACGAGCAGTACTTC.

The chain joins TRBV6-1 to TRBJ2-5, with TRBD1 matching 9 bases. Trimming at V came to 6 bases and at J to 5 bases, leaving 4 bases not matched to a gene. CDR3 size: 13 residues. From germline, CDR1 is MNHNS and CDR2 SASEGT. This CDR3 reads CASRETGGETQYF. The CDR3 coding sequence is TGTGCCAGCAGGGAGACAGGGGGGGAGACCCAGTACTTC.

This rearrangement joins TRBV6-6 to TRBJ2-1, with D unresolved. The CDR3 has 13 residues. Germline V gene data show CDR1 as MNHNY and CDR2 as SVGAGI (reference sequence). The germline V and J ends were trimmed by 0 bases and 5 bases, with 5 bases remaining between them. The CDR3 DNA is TGTGCCAGCAGTTACTCGAGTAACAATGAGCAGTTCTTC. Translating gives CASSYSSNNEQFF.

This chain joins TRBV29-1 and TRBJ2-7; 7 bases agree with TRBD1. The CDR3 has 13 residues. V shed 7 bases, J shed 3 bases, and the junction held 9 bases outside the gene matches. Germline V gene data show CDR1 as SQVTM and CDR2 as ANQGSEA. The CDR3 loop reads CSAFSGGNYEQYF. CDR3 coding DNA: TGCAGCGCGTTTTCAGGGGGAAACTACGAGCAGTACTTC.

The CDR3, as DNA: TGTGCCAGCAGCGAGGGACAGGAATACGAGCAGTACTTC. Its protein is CASSEGQEYEQYF. The chain carries TRBV9 and TRBJ2-7; 8 bases are a match to TRBD1. Germline lookup yields CDR1 SGDLS and CDR2 YYNGEE. This CDR3 has 13 amino acids. V lost 3 bases and J lost 4; bases outside the gene matches: 3.

This clone showed up just a few times. The chain employs TRBV6-1 and TRBJ1-1; 9 positions match TRBD1. The CDR3 extends over 15 amino acids. The germline V gene has CDR1 MNHNS and CDR2 SASEGT. J gave up 7 bases and V 5 bases, and 11 bases lay outside the gene matches. The CDR3 DNA sequence: TGTGCCAGCAGTATTCATCAGACAGGGGGAGATGAAGCTTTCTTT. The encoded protein is CASSIHQTGGDEAFF.

The chain couples TRBV13 to TRBJ2-5; TRBD2 matches 12 bases. CDR3 length: 18 residues. V lost 2 bases, J lost 5 bases, and 12 bases stayed unmatched. CDR1 is PRHDT, CDR2 FYEKMQ, per germline (reference sequence). The CDR3: CASSLMASGGALGETQYF. The CDR3 region has the DNA TGTGCCAGCAGCTTAATGGCTAGCGGGGGGGCATTAGGGGAGACCCAGTACTTC.

The rearrangement joins TRBV27 to TRBJ2-1; 7 bases match TRBD2. The CDR3 has 12 residues. Germline V gives CDR1 MNHEY, CDR2 SMNVEV (reference sequence). V lost 2 bases and J lost 12; bases outside the gene matches: 4. The CDR3 coding sequence is TGTGCCAGCAGTTTAGGGGGGGGGAGGCAGTTCTTC. Its translation: CASSLGGGRQFF.

This clone was seen a few times. This chain joins TRBV10-1 and TRBJ2-3; a possible D gene is TRBD2 (5 bases). This CDR3 contains 14 residues. V lost 4 bases to trimming and J lost 2 bases, with 10 bases between them. The V gene's germline CDR1 is WNHNN and CDR2 SYGVQD (reference sequence). The CDR3 protein is CASSADSSTDTQYF. CDR3 nucleotide sequence: TGCGCCAGCAGTGCGGACTCCTCCACAGATACGCAGTATTTT.

This sequence joins TRBV28 and TRBJ1-5; D is possibly TRBD1 (5 bases). The V and J ends lost 5 bases and 6 bases respectively, with 14 bases between them. The CDR3 loop spans 14 amino acids. Germline V lookup: CDR1 MDHEN, CDR2 SYDVKM. The CDR3 DNA reads TGTGCCAGCAGTCTGGGGGGTGATGTTCAGCCCCAGCATTTT. It codes for CASSLGGDVQPQHF.

V gene TRBV27 combines with J gene TRBJ2-5; D remains unclear. This CDR3 spans 13 amino acids. Trimming took 4 bases from V and 2 from J, leaving 8 bases between them. Germline values: CDR1 MNHEY, CDR2 SMNVEV (reference sequence). This CDR3 reads CASSSPYQETQYF. CDR3 DNA: TGTGCCAGCAGTTCTCCTTATCAAGAGACCCAGTACTTC.

The chain combines TRBV10-1 with TRBJ2-3; TRBD2 matches 9 bases. Looked up from germline, CDR1 is WNHNN and CDR2 is SYGVQD (reference sequence). J was trimmed by 2 bases and V by 3 bases; bases with no gene match: 6. The CDR3 has 16 residues. DNA for the CDR3: TGCGCCAGCAGTGAATTAGCGGGGGCCAACACAGATACGCAGTATTTT. Its protein is CASSELAGANTDTQYF.

The V and J genes are TRBV5-8 and TRBJ2-5; perhaps TRBD1 as D (5 bases). V was cut by 1 base and J by 1 base, with 14 bases left in between. The V gene's germline CDR1 is SGHTS and CDR2 YDEGEE. The length of the CDR3 is 16 residues. The CDR3 bases are TGTGCCAGCAGCTTGTCAGGGATGAATCTCCAAGAGACCCAGTACTTC. It specifies CASSLSGMNLQETQYF.

The rearrangement links TRBV10-3 to TRBJ2-4; 7 positions match TRBD1. The CDR3 spans 17 residues. Germline V CDR1 and CDR2: ENHRY, SYGVKD. The ends lost 10 bases at V and 5 bases at J; junction bases unmatched: 20. CDR3 nucleotide sequence: TGTGCCACTTCTACACCTGACAGGGAAGGGGGCCAAAACATTCAGTACTTC. Protein product: CATSTPDREGGQNIQYF.

This rearrangement joins TRBV7-8 to TRBJ2-1; weak D call: TRBD2 (5 bases). V was pared by 5 bases and J by 0 bases, with 14 bases between. This CDR3 is built from 16 residues. Germline assignment: CDR1 SGHVS and CDR2 FQNEAQ. CDR3 loop: CASSIRLGSSYNEQFF. CDR3 coding DNA: TGTGCCAGCAGCATCCGGTTGGGGAGCTCCTACAATGAGCAGTTCTTC.

The chain combines TRBV6-1 with TRBJ2-7; TRBD1 might be the D (6 bases). Trimming stripped 2 bases from V and 2 bases from J, with 16 bases between. This CDR3 is built from 16 residues. The germline CDR1 and CDR2 sequences are MNHNS and SASEGT. CDR3 DNA sequence: TGTGCCAGCAGTGAATTTGGGCAGGGGACAACCTACGAGCAGTACTTC. Amino acids: CASSEFGQGTTYEQYF.

The chain joins TRBV4-3 to TRBJ2-1, with 9 positions matching TRBD2. The CDR3 has 16 amino acids. V gave up 4 bases and J gave up 4 bases; unmatched junction bases: 8. The germline V gene has CDR1 LGHNA and CDR2 YSLEER. Written as DNA, the CDR3 is TGCGCCAGCAGCCCCATACTAGCGGGTGAATACAATGAGCAGTTCTTC. Protein product: CASSPILAGEYNEQFF.

The gene calls are TRBV7-2 and TRBJ2-7; D is unresolved. The length of the CDR3 is 14 residues. CDR1 SGHTA and CDR2 FQGNSA come from the germline V gene. The V and J ends lost 1 base and 5 bases respectively, with 12 bases between them. The CDR3 loop is CASSLDLLGNEQYF. The CDR3 nucleotides read TGTGCCAGCAGCTTAGACCTCTTGGGCAACGAGCAGTACTTC.

The chain combines TRBV6-1 with TRBJ2-6; a weak D match, TRBD2 (6 bases). Per germline, CDR1 MNHNS and CDR2 SASEGT. Trimming removed 6 bases from V and 3 bases from J, with 6 bases in between. This CDR3 spans 13 amino acids. CDR3 bases: TGTGCCAGCAGGGGGGGTGGGGCCAACGTCCTGACTTTC. This gives the protein CASRGGGANVLTF.

J is TRBJ2-7 and V is TRBV30; TRBD1 agrees at 9 bases. Germline-derived CDR1 and CDR2 are GTSNPN and SVGIG (reference sequence). Losses at the gene ends were 6 bases for V and 2 bases for J; bases not matched to a gene: 5. CDR3 length: 13 residues. CDR3 in amino acids: CACPGQGTYEQYF. CDR3 coding DNA: TGTGCCTGCCCGGGACAGGGCACCTACGAGCAGTACTTC.

The table lists this clone with a few counts. J is TRBJ1-1 and V is TRBV1; the listed D gene, TRBD1, was not tested against the DNA. TRBV1 is deemed a pseudogene. The CDR3 length is 17 residues. CDR3 in amino acids: CASSQNPRQGMNTEAFF. The CDR3 nucleotides are TGCGCCAGCAGCCAGAATCCGAGACAGGGGATGAACACTGAAGCTTTCTTT.

This chain connects TRBV12-5 to TRBJ2-3; 13 nucleotides match TRBD2. The CDR3 runs 17 residues. Trimming at V came to 1 base and at J to 3 bases, leaving 4 bases not matched to a gene. Per germline, CDR1 LGHNT and CDR2 FRNRAP. CDR3 nucleotide sequence: TGTGCTAGTGGTTTGGAAACACTAGCGGGAGGGACAGATACGCAGTATTTT. It specifies CASGLETLAGGTDTQYF. Based on the CDR3 plus reference TRBV12-5 and TRBJ2-3, the full variable domain is DARVTQTPRHKVTEMGQEVTMRCQPILGHNTVFWYRQTMMQGLELLAYFRNRAPLDDSGMPKDRFSAEMPDATLATLKIQPSEPRDSAVYFCASGLETLAGGTDTQYFGPGTRLTVL.

This clone has a handful of counts. The V call is TRBV27, the J call TRBJ2-1; maybe TRBD2 (6 bases). This CDR3 region has 13 residues. Germline assignment: CDR1 MNHEY and CDR2 SMNVEV (reference sequence). With 10 bases removed from V and 2 bases from J, the gap between germline ends came to 12 bases. In nucleotides, the CDR3 is TGTGCCACCCGGACTACAACCTACAATGAGCAGTTCTTC. Its protein product is CATRTTTYNEQFF.

The chain has TRBV6-1 and TRBJ1-2; D is perhaps TRBD1 (6 bases). From germline, CDR1 is MNHNS and CDR2 SASEGT. The germline V and J ends were trimmed by 3 bases and 2 bases, with 16 bases remaining between them. The CDR3 consists of 16 residues. CDR3 loop: CASSEITGLANYGYTF. The CDR3 nucleotides are TGTGCCAGCAGTGAGATCACAGGGTTGGCGAACTATGGCTACACCTTC.

The CDR3 sequence is CATYLGVSRHVSWVEQYF. In DNA form, the CDR3 reads TGTGCCACCTACCTGGGAGTATCCAGGCACGTGAGTTGGGTCGAGCAGTACTTC. The V and J genes are TRBV28 and TRBJ2-7; perhaps TRBD2 as D (5 bases). CDR1 is MDHEN and CDR2 is SYDVKM in the germline V gene. CDR3 size: 18 residues. Trimming stripped 10 bases from V and 6 bases from J, with 34 bases between.

This clone was seen a handful of times. This chain links TRBV29-1 with TRBJ2-3, with TRBD1 as a possible D gene (5 bases). CDR1 is SQVTM and CDR2 is ANQGSEA in the germline V gene. The CDR3 consists of 14 residues. Trimming pared 6 bases from V and 0 bases from J, leaving 13 bases between. Here the CDR3 DNA reads TGCAGCGTGACCTGGGCAGGGAGCACAGATACGCAGTATTTT. This gives the protein CSVTWAGSTDTQYF.

The chain has TRBV6-6 and TRBJ2-1, with D possibly being TRBD1 (6 bases). The V gene lost 2 bases and the J gene lost 6 bases, with 8 bases spanning the gap. There are 13 residues in the CDR3. Germline CDR1 and CDR2: MNHNY and SVGAGI (reference sequence). The CDR3 is CASSYEGGNEQFF. The CDR3 coding sequence is TGTGCCAGCAGTTACGAAGGGGGCAATGAGCAGTTCTTC.

The chain uses TRBV4-2 and TRBJ2-5, with a weak D call TRBD2 (6 bases). Germline CDR1 reads LGHNA; CDR2 reads YNFKEQ. The CDR3 sequence is 16 residues long. V shed 0 bases and J shed 4 bases, with 15 bases lying between them. The CDR3 here is CASSQDRASASETQYF. The CDR3 DNA is TGTGCCAGCAGCCAAGATAGGGCTAGCGCCTCAGAGACCCAGTACTTC.